Listed below are T cell receptor beta chains from one sample, sequenced in a study of Ad26.COV2.S vaccination and SARS-CoV-2 variants. Produced via immunoSEQ multiplex PCR; TCRdb's table is partial and in-frame only. The sample contains about 330,000 clones, under 90% of which appear only once. Sequenced here: peripheral blood, sampled in a trial of Ad26.COV2.S vaccine versus placebo. The receptors were sampled from a person aged 18-65 years who received the Ad26.COV2.S COVID-19 vaccine or a placebo. CDR3s include the opening cysteine and the closing phenylalanine or tryptophan. The D gene is left open where the match is weak. Some rows have no size entry. The others give once, few or many, or a class for an expanded clone.

D	V	size	J	CDR3	DNA
.	TRBV19	.	TRBJ2-2	CASSEPGDTGELFF	TGTGCCAGCTCTGAACCGGGCGATACCGGGGAGCTGTTTTTT
TRBD2	TRBV9	.	TRBJ2-1	CASSTFPGTSVDEQFF	TGTGCCAGCAGCACCTTCCCTGGGACTAGTGTCGATGAGCAGTTCTTC
TRBD2	TRBV7-9	few	TRBJ2-3	CASSFPLAGVGDTQYF	TGTGCCAGCAGCTTCCCGCTAGCGGGAGTTGGGGATACGCAGTATTTT
TRBD1	TRBV7-9	.	TRBJ1-2	CASSLNPGTGGRGYTF	TGTGCCAGCAGCCTCAATCCCGGGACAGGGGGCCGGGGCTACACCTTC
.	TRBV19	.	TRBJ2-1	CASTRTVLPYNEQFF	TGTGCCAGCACAAGGACAGTTCTTCCCTACAATGAGCAGTTCTTC
TRBD1	TRBV7-2	.	TRBJ1-2	CASSKTEGQGAYTF	TGTGCCAGCAGCAAGACGGAGGGACAGGGTGCCTACACCTTC
.	TRBV12-3/TRBV12-4	.	TRBJ1-1	CASSSRQDTEAFF	TGTGCCAGCAGTTCCCGACAGGACACTGAAGCTTTCTTT
.	TRBV18	.	TRBJ1-1	CASSPGGVDVTEAFF	TGTGCCAGCTCACCTGGGGGGGTGGATGTGACTGAAGCTTTCTTT
.	TRBV6-2/TRBV6-3	.	TRBJ2-3	CASSYTGSTDTQYF	TGTGCCAGCAGTTATACGGGAAGCACAGATACGCAGTATTTT
TRBD2	TRBV5-6	.	TRBJ2-1	CASSSRGAPHEQFF	TGTGCCAGCAGCTCGCGGGGGGCCCCCCATGAGCAGTTCTTC
TRBD1	TRBV5-1	.	TRBJ1-1	CASSNGQARNTEAFF	TGCGCCAGCAGCAACGGACAGGCGAGAAACACTGAAGCTTTCTTT
TRBD1	TRBV15	.	TRBJ2-7	CATSRDQGAADEQYF	TGTGCCACCAGCCGCGACCAGGGGGCAGCGGACGAGCAGTACTTC
.	TRBV19	.	TRBJ2-7	CASSIHSTEQYF	TGTGCCAGTAGCATCCACTCTACGGAGCAGTACTTC
.	TRBV19	.	TRBJ1-4	CASSKLRVEANEKLFF	TGTGCCAGTAGTAAATTACGGGTGGAGGCTAATGAAAAACTGTTTTTT
.	TRBV12-3/TRBV12-4	.	TRBJ2-2	CASSSGGELFF	TGTGCCAGCAGTTCGGGCGGGGAGCTGTTTTTT
.	TRBV7-2	.	TRBJ2-3	CASSLAGPPVEYF	TGTGCCAGCAGCCTCGCCGGGCCCCCCGTCGAGTATTTT
.	TRBV9	.	TRBJ1-5	CASSVDAGYQPQHF	TGTGCCAGCAGCGTAGATGCGGGGTATCAGCCCCAGCATTTT
.	TRBV10-3	few	TRBJ1-1	CAISGTINTEAFF	TGTGCCATCAGTGGGACGATAAACACTGAAGCTTTCTTT
TRBD1	TRBV2	.	TRBJ2-1	CASRGQGTGSYNEQFF	TGTGCCAGCAGAGGACAGGGGACAGGCTCCTACAATGAGCAGTTCTTC
.	TRBV4-3	few	TRBJ1-3	CASSQGRVGGNTIYF	TGCGCCAGCAGCCAAGGAAGGGTTGGTGGAAACACCATATATTTT
TRBD2	TRBV6-4	.	TRBJ2-6	CASSDLAGGSGANVLTF	TGTGCCAGCAGTGACTTGGCGGGGGGCTCTGGGGCCAACGTCCTGACTTTC
.	TRBV6-5	.	TRBJ2-1	CASSYPASEQFF	TGTGCCAGCAGTTACCCAGCTAGCGAGCAATTCTTC
TRBD2	TRBV19	.	TRBJ2-5	CASMALAGGLGETQYF	TGTGCCAGTATGGCACTAGCGGGGGGGCTCGGGGAGACCCAGTACTTC
.	TRBV7-9	.	TRBJ2-7	CASSYPGAGWYEQYF	TGTGCCAGCAGCTACCCAGGGGCAGGGTGGTACGAGCAGTACTTC
.	TRBV7-8	.	TRBJ1-4	CASSLAAGSGEEKLFF	TGTGCCAGCAGCTTAGCGGCAGGGTCGGGCGAGGAAAAACTGTTTTTT
TRBD2	TRBV6-5	.	TRBJ2-1	CASSYSLASGNNEQFF	TGTGCCAGCAGTTACTCCTTGGCTAGCGGGAACAATGAGCAGTTCTTC
.	TRBV28	.	TRBJ2-7	CASGWGGDEQYF	TGTGCCAGCGGTTGGGGGGGCGACGAGCAGTACTTC
.	TRBV6-2/TRBV6-3	.	TRBJ1-2	CASSPVTGAQIYGYTF	TGTGCCAGCAGTCCCGTAACAGGAGCCCAAATCTATGGCTACACCTTC
TRBD1	TRBV18	.	TRBJ1-6	CASSRGQGVSPLHF	TGTGCCAGCTCACGGGGACAGGGTGTCTCACCCCTCCACTTT
.	TRBV7-6	.	TRBJ2-5	CASSLYGGHQETQYF	TGTGCCAGCAGCTTATATGGGGGGCACCAAGAGACCCAGTACTTC
.	TRBV6-2/TRBV6-3	once	TRBJ2-2	CASSSGLNTGELFF	TGTGCCAGCAGTTCCGGACTCAACACCGGGGAGCTGTTTTTT
TRBD1	TRBV6-4	.	TRBJ2-2	CASTQTGTNTGELFF	TGTGCCAGCACCCAGACAGGGACGAACACCGGGGAGCTGTTTTTT
.	TRBV7-9	few	TRBJ2-6	CASREGHGANVLTF	TGTGCCAGCAGGGAGGGCCATGGGGCCAACGTCCTGACTTTC